Reported below is one T cell receptor (beta chain). No cognate antigen has been identified for it. Base quality data are lacking; no much larger clone is found one base away. V lost 5 bases and J lost 2 bases, and the count of bases not matched to a germline gene is 10. The CDR3 covers 16 residues, taking in both the cysteine and the phenylalanine. CDR3 DNA only is kept here, 48 bases in frame from base 1. CDR1 and CDR2 are drawn from the germline V gene: SGHTA, FQGNSA. This record comes from a study of T cell repertoires in cytomegalovirus infection (dated by TCRdb to the late 2010s). Study-level background: Recently identified HLA-C-restricted CMV epitopes, whose presentation resists viral immunomodulation, were targeted by peptide stimulations together with well-studied HLA-B-restricted epitopes. Donor HLA type was relevant to the analysis, because carriage of CMV infection together with the matching HLA type was indicated by public TCR beta signatures.

The treatment or condition label corresponds to: in vitro stimulation with specific CMV peptide epitopes to enrich CMV-specific T cells. For sequencing, an Illumina HiSeq 1500 was employed. The raw public data were reprocessed by TCRdb itself: fastp quality trimming at Q25, MiXCR clonotype calling, in-frame beta chains only. Rows are combined by CDR3 protein, so each entry shows the most common genes and DNA. The sample profile shows around 430,000 distinct CDR3 sequences; approximately 46% of them were found once. The ten largest clones represent roughly two fifths of the sample. Points the paper makes about the study in general: Carriers of CMV infection plus the relevant HLA type were discriminated by the cumulative frequency of public TCR beta family members in the study cohort and in an independent roughly 350-donor cohort. The ex vivo response was dominated by HLA-C-restricted CMV-specific TCR beta clonotypes, which also provided the single most frequent clonotype in two of eight donors.

The chain employs TRBV7-2 and TRBJ2-7, with 9 junctional bases fitting TRBD2. The TCR was taken from a human donor in good health (CMV status not recorded). Some clones in this sample may be carry-over from other donors' samples. The sequences come from cultured PBMCs, collected from culture after CMV antigen stimulation. The bases read TGTGCCAGCAGCCCCCGGGGTAGCGGGAGTGCCTACGAGCAGTACTTC. It translates to CASSPRGSGSAYEQYF.